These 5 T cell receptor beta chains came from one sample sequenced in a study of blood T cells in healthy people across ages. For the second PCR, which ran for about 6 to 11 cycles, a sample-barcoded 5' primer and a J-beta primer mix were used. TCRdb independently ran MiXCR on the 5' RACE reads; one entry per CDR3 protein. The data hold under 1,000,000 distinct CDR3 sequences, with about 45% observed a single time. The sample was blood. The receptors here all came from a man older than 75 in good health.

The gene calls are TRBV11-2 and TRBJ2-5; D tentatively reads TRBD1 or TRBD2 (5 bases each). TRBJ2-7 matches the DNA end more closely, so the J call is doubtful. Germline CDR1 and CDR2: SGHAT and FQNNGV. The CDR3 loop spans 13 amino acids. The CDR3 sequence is CASSFGGSREQYF. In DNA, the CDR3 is TGTGCCAGCAGCTTTGGGGGATCCCGCGAGCAGTACTTC.

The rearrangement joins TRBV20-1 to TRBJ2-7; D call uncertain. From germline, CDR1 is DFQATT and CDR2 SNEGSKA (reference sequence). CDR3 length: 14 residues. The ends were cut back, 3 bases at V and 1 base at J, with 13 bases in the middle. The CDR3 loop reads CSASHTRLSYEQYF. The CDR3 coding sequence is TGCAGTGCTAGTCACACTCGATTATCCTACGAGCAGTACTTC.

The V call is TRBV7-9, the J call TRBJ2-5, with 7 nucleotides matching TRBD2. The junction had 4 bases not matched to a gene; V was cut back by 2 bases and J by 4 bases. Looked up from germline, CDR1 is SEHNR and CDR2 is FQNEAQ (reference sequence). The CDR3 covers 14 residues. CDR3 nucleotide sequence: TGTGCCAGCAGCTTAAGGGCTAGCGGAGAGACCCAGTACTTC. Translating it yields CASSLRASGETQYF.

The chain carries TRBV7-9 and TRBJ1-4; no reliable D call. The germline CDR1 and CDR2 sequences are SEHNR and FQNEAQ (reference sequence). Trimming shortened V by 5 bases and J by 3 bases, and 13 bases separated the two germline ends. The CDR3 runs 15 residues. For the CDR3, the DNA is TGTGCCAGCAGCATTCTATCAGTCCCTAATGAAAAACTGTTTTTT. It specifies CASSILSVPNEKLFF.

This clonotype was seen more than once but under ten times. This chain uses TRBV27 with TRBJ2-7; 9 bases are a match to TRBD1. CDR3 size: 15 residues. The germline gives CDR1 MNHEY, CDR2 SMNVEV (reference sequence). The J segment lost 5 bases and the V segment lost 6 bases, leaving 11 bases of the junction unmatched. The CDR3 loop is CASRPLQGAPDEQYF. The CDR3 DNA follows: TGTGCCAGCAGGCCATTACAGGGGGCACCTGACGAGCAGTACTTC.